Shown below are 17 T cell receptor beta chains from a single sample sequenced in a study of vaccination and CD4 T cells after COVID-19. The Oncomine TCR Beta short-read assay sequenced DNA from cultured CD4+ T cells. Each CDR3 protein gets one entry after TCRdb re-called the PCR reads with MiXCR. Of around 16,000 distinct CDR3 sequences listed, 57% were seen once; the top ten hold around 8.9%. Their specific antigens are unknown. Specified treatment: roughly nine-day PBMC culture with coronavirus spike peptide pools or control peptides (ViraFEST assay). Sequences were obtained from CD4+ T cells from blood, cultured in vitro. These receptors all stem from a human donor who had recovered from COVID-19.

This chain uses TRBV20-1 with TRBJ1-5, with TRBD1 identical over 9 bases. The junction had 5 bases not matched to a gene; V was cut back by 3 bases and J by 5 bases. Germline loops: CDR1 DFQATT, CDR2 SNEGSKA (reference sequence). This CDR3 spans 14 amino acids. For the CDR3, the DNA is TGCAGTGCTAGGGCACAGGGGGCCTATCAGCCCCAGCATTTT. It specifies CSARAQGAYQPQHF.

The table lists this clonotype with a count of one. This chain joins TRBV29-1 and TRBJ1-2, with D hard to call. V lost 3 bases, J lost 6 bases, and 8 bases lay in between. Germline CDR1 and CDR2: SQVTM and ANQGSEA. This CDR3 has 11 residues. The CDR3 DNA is TGCAGCGTTGACTTCCTGAATGGCTACACCTTC. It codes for CSVDFLNGYTF.

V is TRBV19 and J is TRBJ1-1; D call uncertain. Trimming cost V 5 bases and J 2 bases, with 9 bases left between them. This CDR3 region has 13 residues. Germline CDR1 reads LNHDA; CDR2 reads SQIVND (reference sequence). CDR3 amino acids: CASSYGPNTEAFF. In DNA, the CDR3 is TGTGCCAGTAGTTACGGCCCTAACACTGAAGCTTTCTTT.

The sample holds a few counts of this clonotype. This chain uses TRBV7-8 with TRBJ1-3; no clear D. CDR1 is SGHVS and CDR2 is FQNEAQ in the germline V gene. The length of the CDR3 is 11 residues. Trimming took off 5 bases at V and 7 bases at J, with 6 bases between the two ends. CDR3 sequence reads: CASSQYNTIYF. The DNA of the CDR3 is TGTGCCAGCAGCCAGTACAACACCATATATTTT.

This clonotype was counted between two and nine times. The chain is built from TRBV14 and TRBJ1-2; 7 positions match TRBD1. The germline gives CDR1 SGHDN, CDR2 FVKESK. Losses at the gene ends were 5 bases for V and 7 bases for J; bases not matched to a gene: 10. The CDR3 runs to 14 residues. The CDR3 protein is CASSIERGRGGYTF. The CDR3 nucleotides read TGTGCCAGCAGCATCGAGAGGGGGCGCGGTGGCTACACCTTC.

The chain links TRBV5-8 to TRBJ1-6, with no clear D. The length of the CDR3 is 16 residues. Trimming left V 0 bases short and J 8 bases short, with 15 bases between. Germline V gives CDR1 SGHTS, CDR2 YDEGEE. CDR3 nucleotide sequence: TGTGCCAGCAGCTTGGTCGGCAGTGGGTCGGATTCACCCCTCCACTTT. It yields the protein CASSLVGSGSDSPLHF.

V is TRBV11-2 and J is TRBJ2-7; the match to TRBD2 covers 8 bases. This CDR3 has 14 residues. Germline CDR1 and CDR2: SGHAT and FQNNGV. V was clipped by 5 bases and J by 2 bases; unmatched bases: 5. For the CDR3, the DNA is TGTGCCAGCAGCCGCACTAGCGGACCCTACGAGCAGTACTTC. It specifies CASSRTSGPYEQYF.

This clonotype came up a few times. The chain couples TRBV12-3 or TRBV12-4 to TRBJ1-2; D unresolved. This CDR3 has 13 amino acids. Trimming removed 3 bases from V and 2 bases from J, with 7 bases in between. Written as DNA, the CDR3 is TGTGCCAGCAGTTTTGGGCAGAACTATGGCTACACCTTC. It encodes CASSFGQNYGYTF.

CDR3 in DNA: TGTGCCAGCAGGGGGACAGGGGGCGATTGGAGCTATGGCTACACCTTC. Amino acid sequence: CASRGTGGDWSYGYTF. This chain links TRBV6-2 or TRBV6-3 with TRBJ1-2, with TRBD1 identical over 12 bases. Germline CDR1 reads MNHEY; CDR2 reads SVGEGT. This CDR3 comprises 16 residues. The V and J ends lost 6 bases and 4 bases, in that order; junction bases with no gene match: 9.

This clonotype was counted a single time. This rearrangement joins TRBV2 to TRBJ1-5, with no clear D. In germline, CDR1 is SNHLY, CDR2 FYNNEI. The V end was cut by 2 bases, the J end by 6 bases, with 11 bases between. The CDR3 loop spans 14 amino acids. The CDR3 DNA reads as TGTGCCAGCAGTGAAATGGGTATGGGTCAGCCCCAGCATTTT. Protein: CASSEMGMGQPQHF.

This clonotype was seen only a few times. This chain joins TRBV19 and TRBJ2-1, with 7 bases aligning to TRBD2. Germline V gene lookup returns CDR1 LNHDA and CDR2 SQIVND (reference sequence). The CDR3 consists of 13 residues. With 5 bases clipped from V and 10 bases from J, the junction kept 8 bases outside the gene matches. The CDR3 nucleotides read TGTGCCAGTAGTGTCTACCCTAGCGGCGAGCAGTTCTTC. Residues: CASSVYPSGEQFF.

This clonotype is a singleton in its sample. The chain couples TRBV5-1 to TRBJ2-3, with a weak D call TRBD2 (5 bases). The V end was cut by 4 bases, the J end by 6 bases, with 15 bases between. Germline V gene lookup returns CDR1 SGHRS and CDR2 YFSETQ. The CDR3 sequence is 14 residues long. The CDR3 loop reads CASSGLPVGDTQYF. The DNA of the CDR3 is TGCGCCAGCAGCGGACTCCCAGTGGGCGATACGCAGTATTTT.

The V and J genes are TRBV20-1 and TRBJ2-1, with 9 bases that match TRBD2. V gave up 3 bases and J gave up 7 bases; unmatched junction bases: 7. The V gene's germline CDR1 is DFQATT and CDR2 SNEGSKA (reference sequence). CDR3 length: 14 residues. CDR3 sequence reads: CSASWLAGSNEQFF. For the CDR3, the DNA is TGCAGTGCTAGTTGGCTAGCGGGAAGTAATGAGCAGTTCTTC.

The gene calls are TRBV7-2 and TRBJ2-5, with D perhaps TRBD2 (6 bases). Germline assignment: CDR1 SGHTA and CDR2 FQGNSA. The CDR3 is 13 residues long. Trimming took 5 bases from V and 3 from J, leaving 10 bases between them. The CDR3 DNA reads TGTGCCAGCAGCCTCCGGAGGGAAGAGACCCAGTACTTC. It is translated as CASSLRREETQYF.

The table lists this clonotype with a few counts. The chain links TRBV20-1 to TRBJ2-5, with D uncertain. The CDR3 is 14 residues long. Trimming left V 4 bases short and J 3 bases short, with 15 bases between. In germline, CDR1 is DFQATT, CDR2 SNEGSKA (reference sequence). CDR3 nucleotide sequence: TGCAGTGCTATAAGGTCGGACGGTAAAGAGACCCAGTACTTC. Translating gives CSAIRSDGKETQYF.

CDR3 sequence reads: CASSPDNEQFF. The CDR3 bases are TGTGCCAGCAGCCCGGACAATGAGCAGTTCTTC. The genes are TRBV7-9 and TRBJ2-1, with D unresolved. Looked up from germline, CDR1 is SEHNR and CDR2 is FQNEAQ (reference sequence). The CDR3 has 11 amino acids. Trimming took off 5 bases at V and 5 bases at J, with 4 bases between the two ends.

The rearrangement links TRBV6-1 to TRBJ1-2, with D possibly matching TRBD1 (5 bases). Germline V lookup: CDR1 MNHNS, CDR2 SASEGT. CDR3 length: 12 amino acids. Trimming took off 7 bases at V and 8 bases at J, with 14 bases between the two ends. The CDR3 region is CASTSGGDGYTF. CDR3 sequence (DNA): TGTGCCAGCACCTCGGGGGGGGACGGCTACACCTTC.